This passage covers 7 T cell receptor beta chains from one sample sequenced in a study of cytomegalovirus exposure and HLA in healthy donors. Primers: 60 Vbeta forward and 13 Jbeta reverse. TCRdb keeps only in-frame clones here, not all; method: immunoSEQ multiplex PCR. The table includes fewer than 150,000 clones, over 65% detected once. Input material: PBMCs. These receptors were taken from a woman between 45 and 60 years old in good health and CMV-seropositive.

CDR3 region: CASSQDWTAKNQPQHF. In DNA, the CDR3 is TGTGCCAGCAGCCAAGATTGGACAGCGAAAAATCAGCCCCAGCATTTT. The V gene is TRBV4-2, the J gene TRBJ1-5, with D tentatively TRBD1 (6 bases). Germline V lookup: CDR1 LGHNA, CDR2 YNFKEQ. This CDR3 contains 16 residues. The V end was cut by 0 bases, the J end by 4 bases, with 13 bases between.

The genes are TRBV11-2 and TRBJ1-4; possible D gene TRBD1, 5 bases. Germline-derived CDR1 and CDR2 are SGHAT and FQNNGV. This CDR3 spans 15 amino acids. Trimming took 5 bases from V and 4 from J, leaving 14 bases between them. The CDR3 region is CASSPQPGGNEKLFF. The CDR3 nucleotides are TGTGCCAGCAGCCCTCAGCCGGGGGGTAATGAAAAACTGTTTTTT.

This chain uses TRBV2 with TRBJ1-1; 10 bases line up with TRBD1. The trim removed 6 bases at V and 6 bases at J, leaving 4 bases unmatched. In germline, CDR1 is SNHLY, CDR2 FYNNEI. The CDR3 has 13 amino acids. The CDR3 DNA reads TGTGCCAGCAGCCCGACAGGGGGCTCTGAAGCTTTCTTT. Translation: CASSPTGGSEAFF.

The rearrangement links TRBV5-1 to TRBJ2-7; TRBD1 agrees at 9 bases. Germline V gives CDR1 SGHRS, CDR2 YFSETQ. The trim removed 4 bases at V and 1 base at J, leaving 9 bases unmatched. There are 16 residues in the CDR3. CDR3 nucleotides: TGCGCCAGCAGCCAGAGGGCGGGACAGGGTTCCTACGAGCAGTACTTC. Translating it yields CASSQRAGQGSYEQYF.

The chain recombines TRBV4-1 with TRBJ2-7; the match to TRBD1 covers 9 bases. The germline V gene has CDR1 MGHRA and CDR2 YSYEKL. The CDR3 is made up of 15 amino acids. Trimming removed 3 bases from V and 0 bases from J; junction bases left unmatched: 3. CDR3 loop: CASSQGQGPSYEQYF. In DNA form, the CDR3 reads TGCGCCAGCAGCCAGGGACAGGGACCCTCCTACGAGCAGTACTTC.

Only a few counts were recorded for this clone. CDR3 sequence: CASSLVQMNTEAFF. The CDR3 DNA reads as TGCGCCAGCAGCTTGGTTCAGATGAACACTGAAGCTTTCTTT. The chain couples TRBV5-1 to TRBJ1-1; D unresolved. Between the trimmed V and J ends, which lost 0 bases and 0 bases, there was a span of 6 bases. The germline V gene has CDR1 SGHRS and CDR2 YFSETQ. There are 14 residues in the CDR3.

As to this clone: Given the absence of the conserved phenylalanine or tryptophan at the CDR3 end, a read error is likely. CDR3 region: CASSLTRIGSTEAFV. CDR3 sequence (DNA): TGTGCCAGCAGTCTTACCAGGATTGGGTCCACTGAAGCTTTCGTT. The chain employs TRBV7-8 and TRBJ1-1; no firm D call. The germline CDR1 and CDR2 sequences are SGHVS and FQNEAQ. The CDR3 spans 15 residues. Deletions cut 6 bases from V and 4 bases from J, with 18 bases between.